This entry describes one T cell receptor (beta chain). Its antigen is still unknown. V trimming: 6 bases; J trimming: 6 bases; junction bases outside the gene matches: 10. This CDR3 contains 14 residues. CDR1 and CDR2 from the germline V gene are LNHDA and SQIVND (reference sequence). The sample originates from a study of cytomegalovirus exposure and HLA in healthy donors. Study summary: It was reported in a later analysis that the same platform had been used for the 120 validation repertoires as for the approximately 670 first-cohort repertoires. Study results and caveats: The tendency of first-cohort TCR clusters to co-occur in the 90 to 150 validation repertoires emerged from a later analysis.

Data came from immunoSEQ multiplex PCR; TCRdb stores just in-frame clones and leaves some out. The sample records 110,000 to 150,000 clones, about 95% being singletons. The sample taken for sequencing was PBMCs. The chain employs TRBV19 and TRBJ1-1, with TRBD1 matching 7 bases. The clonotype originates from a man between 18 and 35 years old in good health and CMV-seropositive. This CDR3 reads CASSRQGGASEAFF. The CDR3 nucleotides are TGTGCCAGTAGCCGGCAGGGGGGAGCCTCTGAAGCTTTCTTT. Combining the CDR3 with reference TRBV19 and TRBJ1-1 gives the whole variable domain DGGITQSPKYLFRKEGQNVTLSCEQNLNHDAMYWYRQDPGQGLRLIYYSQIVNDFQKGDIAEGYSVSREKKESFPLTVTSAQKNPTAFYLCASSRQGGASEAFFGQGTRLTVV.